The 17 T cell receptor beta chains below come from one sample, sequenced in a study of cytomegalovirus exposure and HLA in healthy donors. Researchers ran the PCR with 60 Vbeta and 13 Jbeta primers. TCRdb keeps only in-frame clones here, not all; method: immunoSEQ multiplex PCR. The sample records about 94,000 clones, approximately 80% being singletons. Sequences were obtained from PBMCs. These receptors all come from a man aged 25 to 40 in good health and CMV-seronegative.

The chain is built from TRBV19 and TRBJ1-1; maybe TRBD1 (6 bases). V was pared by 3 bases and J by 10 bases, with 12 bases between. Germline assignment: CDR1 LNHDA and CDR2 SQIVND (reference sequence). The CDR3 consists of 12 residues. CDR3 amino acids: CASSMGAGVAFF. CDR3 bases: TGTGCCAGTAGTATGGGGGCAGGGGTAGCTTTCTTT.

The CDR3 DNA reads as TGTGCCAGCAGTGAAGCGTTCACCAGCGGAGGAAACACCATATATTTT. Protein: CASSEAFTSGGNTIYF. The chain uses TRBV6-1 and TRBJ1-3; no reliable D call. CDR1 is MNHNS, CDR2 SASEGT, per germline. The CDR3 extends over 16 amino acids. V lost 0 bases to trimming and J lost 4 bases, with 13 bases between them.

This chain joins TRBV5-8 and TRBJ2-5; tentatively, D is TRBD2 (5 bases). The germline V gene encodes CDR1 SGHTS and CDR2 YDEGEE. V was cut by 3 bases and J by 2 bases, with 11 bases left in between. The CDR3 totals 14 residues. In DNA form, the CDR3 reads TGTGCCAGCAGCTCCCCCCCGGGACAAGAGACCCAGTACTTC. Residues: CASSSPPGQETQYF.

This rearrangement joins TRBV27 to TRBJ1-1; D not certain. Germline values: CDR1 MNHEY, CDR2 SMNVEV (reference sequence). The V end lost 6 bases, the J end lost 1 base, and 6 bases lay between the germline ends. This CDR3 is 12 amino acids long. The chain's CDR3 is CASRRQNTEAFF. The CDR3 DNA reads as TGTGCCAGCAGAAGACAGAACACTGAAGCTTTCTTT.

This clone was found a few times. The CDR3, as DNA: TGTGCCAGCAGCTTGGCCAGGCGAACTAATGAAAAACTGTTTTTT. Encoded protein: CASSLARRTNEKLFF. V and J are TRBV5-8 and TRBJ1-4; D is undetermined. This CDR3 spans 15 amino acids. V lost 0 bases, J lost 1 base, and 7 bases lay in between. Germline CDR1 reads SGHTS; CDR2 reads YDEGEE.

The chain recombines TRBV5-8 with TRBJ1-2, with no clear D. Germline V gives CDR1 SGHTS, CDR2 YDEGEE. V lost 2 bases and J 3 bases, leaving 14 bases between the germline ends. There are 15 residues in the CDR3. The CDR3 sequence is CASSFSATGDYGYTF. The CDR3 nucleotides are TGTGCCAGCAGCTTTTCTGCCACCGGGGACTATGGCTACACCTTC.

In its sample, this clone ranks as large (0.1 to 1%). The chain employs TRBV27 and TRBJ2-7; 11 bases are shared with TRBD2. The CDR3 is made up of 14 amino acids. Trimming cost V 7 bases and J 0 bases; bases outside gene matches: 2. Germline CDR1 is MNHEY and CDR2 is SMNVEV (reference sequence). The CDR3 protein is CASKTSGDSYEQYF. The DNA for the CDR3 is TGTGCCAGCAAGACTAGCGGGGACTCCTACGAGCAGTACTTC.

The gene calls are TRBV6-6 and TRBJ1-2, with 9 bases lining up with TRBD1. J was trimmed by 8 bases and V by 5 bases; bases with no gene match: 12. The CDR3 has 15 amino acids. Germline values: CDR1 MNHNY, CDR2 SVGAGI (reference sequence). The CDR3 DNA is TGTGCCAGCAGTGCATCAGACAGGGGGTGGAGAGGCTACACCTTC. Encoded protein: CASSASDRGWRGYTF.

Here the CDR3 reads CASSRTSGNEQFF. In nucleotides, the CDR3 is TGTGCCAGCAGCCGGACTAGCGGAAATGAGCAGTTCTTC. The J gene is TRBJ2-1, the V gene TRBV7-8; 10 nucleotides agree with TRBD2. V was pared by 5 bases and J by 7 bases, with 2 bases of the junction left unmatched. The CDR3 contains 13 residues. CDR1 is SGHVS and CDR2 is FQNEAQ in the germline V gene.

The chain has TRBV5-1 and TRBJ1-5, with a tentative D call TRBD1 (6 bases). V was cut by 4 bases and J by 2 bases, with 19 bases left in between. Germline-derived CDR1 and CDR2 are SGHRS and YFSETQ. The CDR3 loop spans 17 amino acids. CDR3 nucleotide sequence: TGCGCCAGCAGCAGGGCGGGGGGCAGCGAGGGCAATCAGCCCCAGCATTTT. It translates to CASSRAGGSEGNQPQHF.

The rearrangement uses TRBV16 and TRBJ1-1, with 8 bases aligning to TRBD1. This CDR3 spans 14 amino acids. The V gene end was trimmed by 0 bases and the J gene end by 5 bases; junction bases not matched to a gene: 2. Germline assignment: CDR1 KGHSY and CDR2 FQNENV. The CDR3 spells CASSQSHRGTEAFF. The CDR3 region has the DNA TGTGCCAGCAGCCAATCCCACAGGGGGACTGAAGCTTTCTTT.

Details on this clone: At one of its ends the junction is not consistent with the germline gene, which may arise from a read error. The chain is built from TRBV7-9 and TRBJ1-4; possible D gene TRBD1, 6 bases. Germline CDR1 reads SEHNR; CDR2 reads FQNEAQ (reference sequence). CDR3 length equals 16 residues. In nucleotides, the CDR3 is TGTTCCAGCAGCGGCACAGGGAACTGGCAGACGGAAAAACTGTTTTTT. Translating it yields CSSSGTGNWQTEKLFF.

The CDR3 DNA reads TGTGCCAGCAGTGATGGGTTAGCGGAGACCCAGTACTTC. Amino acids: CASSDGLAETQYF. V usage is TRBV6-5 and J usage is TRBJ2-5; a possible D gene is TRBD2 (5 bases). V lost 5 bases, J lost 5 bases, and 12 bases lay in between. Germline lookup yields CDR1 MNHEY and CDR2 SVGAGI. This CDR3 region has 13 residues.

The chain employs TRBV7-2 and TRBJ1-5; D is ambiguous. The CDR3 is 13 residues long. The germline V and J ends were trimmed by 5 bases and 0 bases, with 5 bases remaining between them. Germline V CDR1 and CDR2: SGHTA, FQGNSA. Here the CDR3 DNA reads TGTGCCAGCAGCACATATAGCAATCAGCCCCAGCATTTT. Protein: CASSTYSNQPQHF.

The CDR3 DNA follows: TGCGCCAGCAGCCCCCGGGACAGGGGAGGCACAGATACGCAGTATTTT. This encodes CASSPRDRGGTDTQYF. The V call is TRBV4-1, the J call TRBJ2-3, with 10 nucleotides matching TRBD1. J lost 1 base, V lost 4 bases, and 5 bases had no gene match. The CDR3 length is 16 residues. The germline V gene has CDR1 MGHRA and CDR2 YSYEKL.

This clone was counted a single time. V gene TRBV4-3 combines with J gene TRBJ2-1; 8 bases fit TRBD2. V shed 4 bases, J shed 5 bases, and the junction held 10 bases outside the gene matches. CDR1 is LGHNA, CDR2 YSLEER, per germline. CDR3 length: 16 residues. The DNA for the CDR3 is TGCGCCAGCAGCCCCTCTTGGGCGGGGGGTCACAATGAGCAGTTCTTC. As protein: CASSPSWAGGHNEQFF.

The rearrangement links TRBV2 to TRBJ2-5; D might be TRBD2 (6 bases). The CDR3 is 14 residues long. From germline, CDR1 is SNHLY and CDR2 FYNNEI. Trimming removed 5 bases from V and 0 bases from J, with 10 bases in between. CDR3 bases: TGTGCCAGCAGTCTACGGGGGTACCAAGAGACCCAGTACTTC. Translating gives CASSLRGYQETQYF.